The 20 T cell receptor beta chains below come from one sample, sequenced in a study of high-grade serous ovarian cancer treatment subgroups. The repertoire was sequenced with immunoSEQ multiplex PCR; TCRdb's copy has only in-frame clones and lacks some. The sample consists of over 2,500 clones, around four fifths of them appearing once. Tumor samples were taken before definitive surgery or chemotherapy. Sequencing input: tumor tissue. These receptors were taken from a human donor with high-grade serous ovarian cancer.

The V call is TRBV13, the J call TRBJ2-1; D perhaps matches TRBD2 (5 bases). Trimming stripped 1 base from V and 8 bases from J, with 18 bases between. The CDR3 contains 16 residues. Germline V lookup: CDR1 PRHDT, CDR2 FYEKMQ (reference sequence). Written as DNA, the CDR3 is TGTGCCAGCAGCTTAGCGAATCGGATCGCAGCGGATGAGCAGTTCTTC. It codes for CASSLANRIAADEQFF.

The chain employs TRBV25-1 and TRBJ2-1, with 12 bases fitting TRBD1. CDR3 size: 16 residues. Germline CDR1 and CDR2: MGHDK and SYGVNS. J was trimmed by 5 bases and V by 7 bases; bases with no gene match: 9. The CDR3 DNA reads as TGTGCCAGCAAGAGGGAAGGGGACAGGGGGCACAATGAGCAGTTCTTC. Its translation is CASKREGDRGHNEQFF.

This chain joins TRBV10-3 and TRBJ2-7; no definite D call. The CDR3 is made up of 14 amino acids. V was pared by 0 bases and J by 3 bases, with 9 bases between. The germline V gene encodes CDR1 ENHRY and CDR2 SYGVKD. CDR3 residues: CAISESSSRYEQYF. CDR3 nucleotide sequence: TGTGCCATCAGTGAGTCATCCTCGCGCTACGAGCAGTACTTC.

This clone was counted between two and nine times. V and J are TRBV27 and TRBJ2-7; D is uncertain. Trimming took 6 bases from V and 4 from J, leaving 13 bases between them. CDR1 and CDR2 from the germline V gene are MNHEY and SMNVEV (reference sequence). The CDR3 has 13 residues. CDR3 protein: CASSRTRQYEQYF. The CDR3 DNA follows: TGTGCCAGCAGCCGAACCCGGCAATACGAGCAGTACTTC.

V and J are TRBV19 and TRBJ2-5, with unresolved D. The assigned J gene may be wrong: the sequence end matches TRBJ2-7 better. The germline CDR1 and CDR2 sequences are LNHDA and SQIVND (reference sequence). The CDR3 length is 16 residues. The CDR3 loop is CASSPLKVLYSYEQYF. In nucleotides, the CDR3 is TGTGCCAGTAGTCCCCTAAAGGTGCTCTACTCCTACGAGCAGTACTTC.

A single count supports this clone. V usage is TRBV30 and J usage is TRBJ2-1; 7 bases agree with TRBD2. V shed 6 bases, J shed 7 bases, and the junction held 3 bases outside the gene matches. The CDR3 is made up of 11 amino acids. CDR1 is GTSNPN, CDR2 SVGIG, per germline (reference sequence). In nucleotides, the CDR3 is TGTGCCTGCGGGACTATGAATGAGCAGTTCTTC. It codes for CACGTMNEQFF.

This chain connects TRBV28 to TRBJ1-5; no definite D call. The CDR3 length is 15 residues. Trimming left V 4 bases short and J 1 base short, with 11 bases between. The germline gives CDR1 MDHEN, CDR2 SYDVKM. CDR3 bases: TGTGCCAGCAGTTCGAGCGTTGGCAGCAATCAGCCCCAGCATTTT. It yields the protein CASSSSVGSNQPQHF.

This sequence joins TRBV15 and TRBJ1-4; weak D call: TRBD1 (5 bases). Trimming cost V 5 bases and J 5 bases, with 9 bases left between them. The CDR3 runs to 13 residues. Germline V gene data show CDR1 as LNHNV and CDR2 as YYDKDF (reference sequence). The CDR3 region is CATSVRGNEKLFF. CDR3 in DNA: TGTGCCACCAGCGTCCGGGGGAATGAAAAACTGTTTTTT.

The V gene is TRBV7-9, the J gene TRBJ1-4; TRBD1 aligns across 7 bases. After removal of 0 bases from V and 8 bases from J, the junction contained 6 bases not matched to a gene. The CDR3 runs 15 residues. Germline CDR1 and CDR2: SEHNR and FQNEAQ (reference sequence). CDR3 protein: CASSLALDRDEKLFF. The CDR3 DNA sequence: TGTGCCAGCAGCTTAGCTCTTGACAGGGACGAAAAACTGTTTTTT.

The chain employs TRBV30 and TRBJ2-7; possibly TRBD1 for D (6 bases). The germline V gene has CDR1 GTSNPN and CDR2 SVGIG (reference sequence). The CDR3 runs to 13 residues. Trimming pared 1 base from V and 7 bases from J, leaving 14 bases between. The CDR3 DNA sequence: TGTGCCTGGAGTGCAAAGAACAGGGAAGAGCAGTACTTC. This encodes CAWSAKNREEQYF.

V usage is TRBV5-1 and J usage is TRBJ1-1, with unresolved D. This CDR3 is built from 13 residues. V lost 4 bases to trimming and J lost 2 bases, with 9 bases between them. Looked up from germline, CDR1 is SGHRS and CDR2 is YFSETQ. Here the CDR3 reads CASSPRFNTEAFF. The CDR3 DNA sequence: TGCGCCAGCAGCCCCCGATTTAACACTGAAGCTTTCTTT. Combining the CDR3 with reference TRBV5-1 and TRBJ1-1 gives the whole variable domain KAGVTQTPRYLIKTRGQQVTLSCSPISGHRSVSWYQQTPGQGLQFLFEYFSETQRNKGNFPGRFSGRQFSNSRSEMNVSTLELGDSALYLCASSPRFNTEAFFGQGTRLTVV.

The V call is TRBV7-9, the J call TRBJ2-5; 9 bases line up with TRBD1. Judging by the DNA end, TRBJ2-7 fits better; the J call may be wrong. The CDR3 is 16 residues long. CDR1 is SEHNR and CDR2 is FQNEAQ in the germline V gene (reference sequence). In nucleotides, the CDR3 is TGTGCCAGCAGCTCGGGGGGCGGGACAGGGCGTTACGAGCAGTACTTC. Its translation is CASSSGGGTGRYEQYF.

The chain recombines TRBV2 with TRBJ2-7; D possibly matches TRBD1 or TRBD2 (5 bases each). This CDR3 has 13 residues. The germline V gene has CDR1 SNHLY and CDR2 FYNNEI. V lost 5 bases, J lost 4 bases, and 12 bases lay in between. Written as DNA, the CDR3 is TGTGCCAGCAGTCGTCCAGGGAGTTACGAGCAGTACTTC. It codes for CASSRPGSYEQYF.

This clone has just a few counts. The V call is TRBV27, the J call TRBJ2-1, with 12 bases that match TRBD2. Germline trimming cut 2 bases from V and 5 bases from J; bases unmatched to any gene: 22. Germline CDR1 reads MNHEY; CDR2 reads SMNVEV (reference sequence). The CDR3 runs to 22 residues. CDR3 residues: CASSLRVLGVGLTSGSDNEQFF. In DNA form, the CDR3 reads TGTGCCAGCAGTTTAAGGGTGTTAGGGGTAGGATTGACTAGCGGGAGCGACAATGAGCAGTTCTTC.

This clone was seen a single time. The chain combines TRBV5-1 with TRBJ2-7, with 7 bases lining up with TRBD1. Trimming at V came to 4 bases and at J to 0 bases, leaving 7 bases not matched to a gene. The CDR3 is 15 amino acids. Germline-derived CDR1 and CDR2 are SGHRS and YFSETQ. Here the CDR3 reads CASSPSQGSSYEQYF. CDR3 DNA sequence: TGCGCCAGCAGCCCGTCACAGGGGAGCTCCTACGAGCAGTACTTC.

This clone was counted a few times. This chain joins TRBV10-1 and TRBJ2-2; D gene unclear. This CDR3 comprises 15 residues. Germline V gene sequence: CDR1 WNHNN, CDR2 SYGVQD (reference sequence). V was cut by 6 bases and J by 0 bases, with 11 bases left in between. The CDR3 spells CASSSGSPNTGELFF. The CDR3 DNA reads TGCGCCAGCAGCTCGGGTTCACCGAACACCGGGGAGCTGTTTTTT.

The chain joins TRBV2 to TRBJ2-7; 8 bases match TRBD1. V was clipped by 1 base and J by 4 bases; unmatched bases: 9. CDR1 is SNHLY and CDR2 is FYNNEI in the germline V gene. This CDR3 is 16 amino acids long. The CDR3 here is CASSEGPGQAVYEQYF. Here the CDR3 DNA reads TGTGCCAGCAGTGAAGGGCCGGGACAGGCGGTTTACGAGCAGTACTTC.

This chain joins TRBV15 and TRBJ2-7, with TRBD2 identical over 7 bases. The length of the CDR3 is 16 residues. CDR1 LNHNV and CDR2 YYDKDF come from the germline V gene (reference sequence). Germline trimming cut 0 bases from V and 2 bases from J; bases unmatched to any gene: 7. CDR3: CATSRDLGGFTYEQYF. As DNA, the CDR3 is TGTGCCACCAGCAGAGATCTGGGGGGGTTCACCTACGAGCAGTACTTC. Together with reference TRBV15 and TRBJ2-7, the CDR3 gives the full variable domain: DAMVIQNPRYQVTQFGKPVTLSCSQTLNHNVMYWYQQKSSQAPKLLFHYYDKDFNNEADTPDNFQSRRPNTSFCFLDIRSPGLGDTAMYLCATSRDLGGFTYEQYFGPGTRLTVT.

The chain couples TRBV7-9 to TRBJ2-7, with 9 bases fitting TRBD2. The J segment lost 4 bases and the V segment lost 5 bases, leaving 6 bases of the junction unmatched. The germline CDR1 and CDR2 sequences are SEHNR and FQNEAQ (reference sequence). The CDR3 spans 14 residues. In DNA form, the CDR3 reads TGTGCCAGCAGCCCCCCCGGACTAGCGTACGAGCAGTACTTC. Protein product: CASSPPGLAYEQYF.

The V gene is TRBV6-5, the J gene TRBJ2-7; 14 bases fit TRBD2. Germline-derived CDR1 and CDR2 are MNHEY and SVGAGI. The CDR3 is made up of 14 amino acids. V was pared by 5 bases and J by 6 bases, with 3 bases of the junction left unmatched. The CDR3 DNA sequence: TGTGCCAGCAGTGGGACTAGCGGGAGTCCCGAGCAGTACTTC. This encodes CASSGTSGSPEQYF.